This T cell receptor beta chain was sequenced for a study of blood T cell repertoires in COVID-19 (dated by TCRdb to 2020 to 2021). Regarding the research as a whole: Samples covering the acute and convalescent phases of COVID-19 were provided by collaborators in the United States, Italy and Spain. The material from the prospective study consisted of cDNA or gDNA derived from T cells, B-cell-depleted T cells, or PBMCs. The dataset comprised deeply sampled blood TCRbeta repertoires from subjects exposed to, actively infected with, or recovered from COVID-19. The repertoires were released in a freely available public database meant as a resource for research on the immune response to SARS-CoV-2. The samples were drawn from the first 160 participants of the ongoing ImmuneRACE study and from 1,254 subjects provided by 6 global collaborators. Sample metadata almost always included a de-identified subject ID, COVID-19 status, age in years and sex. Where available, HLA class I and class II types were taken from metadata supplied by the sample provider and were not determined by assay-based typing.

Collaborating institutions collected whole blood in K2EDTA tubes following their own protocols. For TCRbeta analysis, collaborator samples were shipped as frozen whole blood, as isolated PBMCs, or as DNA extracted from either sample type. Summary of the overall study and its limitations: Clinical and demographic metadata were provided uncurated, with the amount varying by source and participant.

Including cysteine and phenylalanine, the CDR3 has 17 amino acids. Only the CDR3 portion is preserved as DNA: 51 bases, with reading frame beginning at the first base. For CDR1 and CDR2, the germline V gene lists KGHDR and SFDVKD. V drops 4 bases and J drops 4 bases, leaving 21 bases in between. TCRbeta CDR3 regions were amplified from genomic DNA using the immunoSEQ Assay, a bias-controlled multiplex PCR. Per the original workflow: The number of nucleated cells in each sample was estimated by amplification of reference gene primers within the assay. To quantify the absolute abundance of each unique TCRbeta CDR3 rearrangement, sequence reads were collapsed and filtered. For each sample, productive Simpson clonality was calculated by taking the square root of Simpson's diversity index across productive rearrangements. The clones in this table, taken by TCRdb from immuneACCESS, are in-frame only. Not every clone is retained; where verified, under half of the shortfall comes from an unresolved V gene, and the cause of the rest is unknown. The D gene and trimming were derived from the DNA, and the V and J assignments and clone size from that table. Recorded for this sample are 50,000 or so clones; approximately 80% of them occurred a single time. The ten largest account for approximately 54% of the sample.

In regard to this clone: Its antigen target is currently unknown. There are no base qualities to consult, and no much larger clone falls within one base.

The chain joins TRBV24-1 to TRBJ2-5, and TRBD2 may be the D gene, going by 7 matching bases. The receptor's source is a man between 65 and 85 years old with acute or convalescent COVID-19. Specimen: peripheral blood. The CDR3 region has the sequence CATSETSLGGPGETQYF. The base sequence is TGTGCCACCAGTGAAACTAGTTTGGGGGGGCCGGGAGAGACCCAGTACTTC.